This T cell receptor (beta chain) was captured by sequencing in a study of pediatric ulcerative colitis. Overall study findings and caveats: Blood-rectal clonal overlap within each person was significantly higher in ulcerative colitis patients than controls. Repertoires came from total lymphocyte DNA, so rare subsets like regulatory T cells may be missed.

Produced via immunoSEQ multiplex PCR; TCRdb's table is partial and in-frame only. The data hold about 35,000 clones, with roughly 81% observed a single time. The V gene end was trimmed by 6 bases and the J gene end by 2 bases; junction bases not matched to a gene: 2. This CDR3 is built from 14 residues. CDR1 and CDR2 (germline): GTSNPN, SVGIG (reference sequence). During colonoscopy, one to two rectal pinch biopsies were collected. This clone has just a few counts. Its antigen is not identified. Sequencing used gut tissue. This clonotype was sampled from a boy younger than 18 with mild ulcerative colitis. The J gene is TRBJ2-5, the V gene TRBV30, with 14 nucleotides matching TRBD2. The CDR3 bases are TGTGCCTGCCGACTAGCGGGGGGGCAAGAGACCCAGTACTTC. Residues: CACRLAGGQETQYF.